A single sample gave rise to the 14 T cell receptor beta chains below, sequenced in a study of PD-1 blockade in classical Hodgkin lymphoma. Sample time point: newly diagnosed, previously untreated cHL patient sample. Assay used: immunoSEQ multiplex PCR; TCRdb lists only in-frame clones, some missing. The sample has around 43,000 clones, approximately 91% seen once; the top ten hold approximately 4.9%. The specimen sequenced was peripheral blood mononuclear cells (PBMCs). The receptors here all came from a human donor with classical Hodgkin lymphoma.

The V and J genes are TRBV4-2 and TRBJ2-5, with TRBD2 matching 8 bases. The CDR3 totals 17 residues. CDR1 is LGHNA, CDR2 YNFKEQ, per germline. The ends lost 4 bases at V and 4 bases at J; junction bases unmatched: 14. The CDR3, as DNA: TGTGCCAGCAGCCCCGGGACGATGAAGCGGGAGTTAGAGACCCAGTACTTC. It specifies CASSPGTMKRELETQYF.

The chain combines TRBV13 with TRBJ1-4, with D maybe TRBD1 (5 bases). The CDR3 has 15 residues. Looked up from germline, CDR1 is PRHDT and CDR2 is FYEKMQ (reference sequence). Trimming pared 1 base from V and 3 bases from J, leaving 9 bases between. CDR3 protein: CASSLAGRANEKLFF. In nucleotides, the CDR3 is TGTGCCAGCAGCTTAGCGGGACGAGCTAATGAAAAACTGTTTTTT.

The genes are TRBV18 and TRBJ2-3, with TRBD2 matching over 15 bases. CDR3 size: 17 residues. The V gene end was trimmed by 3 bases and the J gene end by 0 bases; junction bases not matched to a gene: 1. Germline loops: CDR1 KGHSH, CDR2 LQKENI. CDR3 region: CASSPGTSGRSTDTQYF. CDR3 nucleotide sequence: TGTGCCAGCTCACCTGGGACTAGCGGGAGGAGCACAGATACGCAGTATTTT.

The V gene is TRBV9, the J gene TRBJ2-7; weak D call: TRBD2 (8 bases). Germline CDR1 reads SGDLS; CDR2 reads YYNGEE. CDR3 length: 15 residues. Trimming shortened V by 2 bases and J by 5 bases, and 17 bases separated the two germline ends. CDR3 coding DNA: TGTGCCAGCAGCGTTACCGGGACTAGGGGGCACGAGCAGTACTTC. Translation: CASSVTGTRGHEQYF.

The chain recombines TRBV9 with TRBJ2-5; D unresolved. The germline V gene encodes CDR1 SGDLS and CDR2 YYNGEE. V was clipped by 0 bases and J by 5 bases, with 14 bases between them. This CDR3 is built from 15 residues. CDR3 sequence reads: CASSVESSPGETQYF. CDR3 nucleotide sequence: TGTGCCAGCAGCGTAGAAAGCTCGCCCGGGGAGACCCAGTACTTC.

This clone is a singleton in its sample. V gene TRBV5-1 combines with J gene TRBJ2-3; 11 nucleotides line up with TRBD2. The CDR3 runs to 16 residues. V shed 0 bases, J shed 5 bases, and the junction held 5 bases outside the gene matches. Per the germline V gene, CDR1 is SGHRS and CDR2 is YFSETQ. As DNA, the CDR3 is TGCGCCAGCAGCTTGGATAGCGGGAGGGCCGGAGATACGCAGTATTTT. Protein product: CASSLDSGRAGDTQYF. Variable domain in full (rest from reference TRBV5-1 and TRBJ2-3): KAGVTQTPRYLIKTRGQQVTLSCSPISGHRSVSWYQQTPGQGLQFLFEYFSETQRNKGNFPGRFSGRQFSNSRSEMNVSTLELGDSALYLCASSLDSGRAGDTQYFGPGTRLTVL.

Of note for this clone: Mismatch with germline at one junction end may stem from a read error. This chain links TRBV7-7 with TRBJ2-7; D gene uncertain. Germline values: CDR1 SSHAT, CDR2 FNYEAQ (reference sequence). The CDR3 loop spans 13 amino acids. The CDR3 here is CASSYQPGYEQYF. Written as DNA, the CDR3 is TGTGCTAGCAGCTACCAACCGGGCTACGAGCAGTACTTC.

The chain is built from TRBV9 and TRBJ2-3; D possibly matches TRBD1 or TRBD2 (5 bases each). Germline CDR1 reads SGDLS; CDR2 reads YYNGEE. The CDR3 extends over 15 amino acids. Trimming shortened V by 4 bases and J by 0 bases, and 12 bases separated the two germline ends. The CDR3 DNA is TGTGCCAGCAGCCCTTGGGACCAAAGCACAGATACGCAGTATTTT. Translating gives CASSPWDQSTDTQYF.

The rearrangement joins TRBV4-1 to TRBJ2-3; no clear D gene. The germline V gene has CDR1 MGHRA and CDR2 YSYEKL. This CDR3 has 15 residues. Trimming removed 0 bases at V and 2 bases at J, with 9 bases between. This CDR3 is CASSQEVRFTDTQYF. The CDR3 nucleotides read TGCGCCAGCAGCCAAGAGGTCAGATTCACAGATACGCAGTATTTT.

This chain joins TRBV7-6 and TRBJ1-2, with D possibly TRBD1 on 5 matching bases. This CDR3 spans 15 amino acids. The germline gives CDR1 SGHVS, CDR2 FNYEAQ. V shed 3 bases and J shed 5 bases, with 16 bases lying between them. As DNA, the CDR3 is TGTGCCAGCAGCTTGGGGTCCGGGACCCGGTATGGCTACACCTTC. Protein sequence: CASSLGSGTRYGYTF.

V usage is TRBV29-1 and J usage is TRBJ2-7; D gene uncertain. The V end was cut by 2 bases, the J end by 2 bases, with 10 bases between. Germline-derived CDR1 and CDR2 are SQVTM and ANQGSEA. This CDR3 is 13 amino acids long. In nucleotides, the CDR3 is TGCAGCGTTGAACTGTCCGAAACCTACGAGCAGTACTTC. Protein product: CSVELSETYEQYF.

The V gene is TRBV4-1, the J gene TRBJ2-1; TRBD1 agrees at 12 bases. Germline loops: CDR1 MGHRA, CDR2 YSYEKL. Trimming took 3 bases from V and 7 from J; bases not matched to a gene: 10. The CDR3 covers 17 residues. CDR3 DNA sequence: TGCGCCAGCAGCCAGTTACCGGGACAGGGGGCGAGGAATGAGCAGTTCTTC. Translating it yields CASSQLPGQGARNEQFF.

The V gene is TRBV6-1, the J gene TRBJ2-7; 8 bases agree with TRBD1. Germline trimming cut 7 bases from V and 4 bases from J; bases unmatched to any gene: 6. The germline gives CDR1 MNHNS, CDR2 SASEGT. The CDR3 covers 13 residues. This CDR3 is CASMRQGRYEQYF. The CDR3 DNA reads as TGTGCCAGCATGAGACAGGGGCGTTACGAGCAGTACTTC.

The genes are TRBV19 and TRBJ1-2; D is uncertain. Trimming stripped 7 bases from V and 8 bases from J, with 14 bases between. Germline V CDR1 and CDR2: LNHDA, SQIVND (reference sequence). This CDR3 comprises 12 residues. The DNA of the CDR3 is TGTGCCAGTACCCCCGGCTTTTGGGGCTACACCTTC. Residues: CASTPGFWGYTF.